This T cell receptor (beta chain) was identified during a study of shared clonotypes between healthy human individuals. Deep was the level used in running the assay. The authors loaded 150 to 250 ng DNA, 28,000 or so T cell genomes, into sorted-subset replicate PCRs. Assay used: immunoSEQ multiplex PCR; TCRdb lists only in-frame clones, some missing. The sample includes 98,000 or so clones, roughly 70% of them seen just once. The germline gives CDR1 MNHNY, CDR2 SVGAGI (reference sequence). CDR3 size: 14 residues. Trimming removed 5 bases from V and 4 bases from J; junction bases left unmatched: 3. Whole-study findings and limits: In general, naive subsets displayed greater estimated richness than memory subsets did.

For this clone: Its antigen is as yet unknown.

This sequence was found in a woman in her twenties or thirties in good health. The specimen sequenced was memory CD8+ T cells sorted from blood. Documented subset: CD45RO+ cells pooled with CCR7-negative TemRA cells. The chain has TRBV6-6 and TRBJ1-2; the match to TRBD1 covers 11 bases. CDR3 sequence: CASSTGTGGYGYTF. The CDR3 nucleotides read TGTGCCAGCAGTACCGGGACAGGGGGCTATGGCTACACCTTC.